What follows are 15 T cell receptor beta chains derived from one specimen sequenced in a study of T cell responses to AZD1222 COVID-19 vaccine. The data were produced by immunoSEQ multiplex PCR, yet TCRdb's version contains in-frame clones alone and is incomplete. The sample lists around 120,000 clones, 91% seen once, with more than 2.5% in the top ten. Source: peripheral blood, taken on day 0 of AZD1222 vaccination. The receptor source for this set is an adult in good health.

The rearrangement links TRBV3-1 (or the pseudogene TRBV3-2) to TRBJ2-3; TRBD1 matches 11 bases. Germline V gives CDR1 LGHDT, CDR2 YNNKEL (reference sequence). This CDR3 is built from 16 residues. J was trimmed by 7 bases and V by 3 bases; bases with no gene match: 9. The CDR3 is CASSHFAGQGAHTQYF. In DNA, the CDR3 is TGTGCCAGCAGCCATTTCGCCGGACAGGGGGCACATACGCAGTATTTT.

The J gene is TRBJ1-1, the V gene TRBV6-5, with D unresolved. V lost 2 bases and J lost 4, with 8 bases in between. In germline, CDR1 is MNHEY, CDR2 SVGAGI. This CDR3 is 13 amino acids long. CDR3 sequence: CASSYPSGTEAFF. The CDR3, as DNA: TGTGCCAGCAGTTACCCCTCTGGCACTGAAGCTTTCTTT.

This clone was found once. The chain joins TRBV20-1 to TRBJ2-5; TRBD1 matches at 7 bases. The junction had 3 bases not matched to a gene; V was cut back by 6 bases and J by 5 bases. The V gene's germline CDR1 is DFQATT and CDR2 SNEGSKA (reference sequence). The CDR3 sequence is 11 residues long. The CDR3 nucleotides read TGCAGTGCCTTACAGGGGGAGACCCAGTACTTC. It encodes CSALQGETQYF.

The chain is built from TRBV3-1 (or the pseudogene TRBV3-2) and TRBJ1-6; D unresolved. V gave up 0 bases and J gave up 7 bases, with 16 bases separating them. Germline V gene lookup returns CDR1 LGHDT and CDR2 YNNKEL (reference sequence). This CDR3 is 17 amino acids long. CDR3 DNA sequence: TGTGCCAGCAGCCAAGAAGCCATCCGGGGAGGGAATTCACCCCTCCACTTT. It encodes CASSQEAIRGGNSPLHF.

V usage is TRBV5-1 and J usage is TRBJ2-1; the match to TRBD1 covers 9 bases. Trimming removed 5 bases from V and 2 bases from J; junction bases left unmatched: 5. The germline CDR1 and CDR2 sequences are SGHRS and YFSETQ. The CDR3 length is 15 residues. The DNA of the CDR3 is TGCGCCAGCAGTCGTGGACAGGGGCCCTACAATGAGCAGTTCTTC. Translating gives CASSRGQGPYNEQFF.

DNA for the CDR3: TGTGCCAGCTCACAGGTTCCAGGATTGGTGTCTGAAGCTTTCTTT. This encodes CASSQVPGLVSEAFF. The J gene is TRBJ1-1, the V gene TRBV18; no firm D call. The V gene's germline CDR1 is KGHSH and CDR2 LQKENI. Trimming shortened V by 4 bases and J by 6 bases, and 18 bases separated the two germline ends. The CDR3 loop spans 15 amino acids.

The rearrangement links TRBV27 to TRBJ1-6; D gene unclear. V lost 0 bases to trimming and J lost 5 bases, with 11 bases between them. Germline V CDR1 and CDR2: MNHEY, SMNVEV (reference sequence). The length of the CDR3 is 16 residues. The CDR3 nucleotides read TGTGCCAGCAGTTTATCCGGGGTGTCGGATAATTCACCCCTCCACTTT. Amino acid sequence: CASSLSGVSDNSPLHF.

The chain employs TRBV27 and TRBJ2-7, with D unresolved. V lost 3 bases, J lost 7 bases, and 10 bases lay in between. Germline lookup yields CDR1 MNHEY and CDR2 SMNVEV (reference sequence). The CDR3 is 12 amino acids. In DNA, the CDR3 is TGTGCCAGCAGTTTCCCCAGTGGGGAGCAGTACTTC. Its translation: CASSFPSGEQYF.

This clone came up once. This chain uses TRBV5-1 with TRBJ2-4; 7 bases map to TRBD1. V gave up 4 bases and J gave up 4 bases; unmatched junction bases: 8. Germline V gene sequence: CDR1 SGHRS, CDR2 YFSETQ. The CDR3 is 15 residues long. The CDR3 DNA reads as TGCGCCAGCAGCCCCTCACCGGGACAGAAAAACATTCAGTACTTC. Translating gives CASSPSPGQKNIQYF. The full variable domain, with the rest looked up from reference TRBV5-1 and TRBJ2-4, is KAGVTQTPRYLIKTRGQQVTLSCSPISGHRSVSWYQQTPGQGLQFLFEYFSETQRNKGNFPGRFSGRQFSNSRSEMNVSTLELGDSALYLCASSPSPGQKNIQYFGAGTRLSVL.

The chain is built from TRBV19 and TRBJ1-1, with unresolved D. The V gene's germline CDR1 is LNHDA and CDR2 SQIVND (reference sequence). The CDR3 is 13 amino acids. V dropped 3 bases and J dropped 2 bases, with 7 bases sitting between them. CDR3: CASSMGRNTEAFF. CDR3 nucleotide sequence: TGTGCCAGTAGTATGGGCCGAAACACTGAAGCTTTCTTT.

This rearrangement joins TRBV13 to TRBJ1-3; D is perhaps TRBD1 (6 bases). The V gene lost 5 bases and the J gene lost 0 bases, with 14 bases spanning the gap. Germline CDR1 reads PRHDT; CDR2 reads FYEKMQ (reference sequence). CDR3 length equals 16 residues. The CDR3 nucleotides read TGTGCCAGCAGCGGGGGAGGACAGTACTCTGGAAACACCATATATTTT. Translation: CASSGGGQYSGNTIYF.

The J gene is TRBJ1-2, the V gene TRBV9; D gene unclear. Germline loops: CDR1 SGDLS, CDR2 YYNGEE. There are 14 residues in the CDR3. V lost 3 bases and J 8 bases, leaving 17 bases between the germline ends. Here the CDR3 DNA reads TGTGCCAGCAGCGCGACCGGGTACCTTGGGGGCTACACCTTC. This gives the protein CASSATGYLGGYTF.

The CDR3, as DNA: TGCGCCATCCAGAATAGCGGGAAGGGGGAGCTGTTTTTT. It encodes CAIQNSGKGELFF. V and J are TRBV10-2 and TRBJ2-2; 8 bases are a match to TRBD2. Germline trimming cut 10 bases from V and 8 bases from J; bases unmatched to any gene: 9. CDR1 and CDR2 from the germline V gene are WSHSY and SAAADI. The CDR3 consists of 13 residues.

The rearrangement uses TRBV2 and TRBJ1-3; D gene uncertain. Deletions cut 3 bases from V and 12 bases from J, with 18 bases between. Germline CDR1 is SNHLY and CDR2 is FYNNEI. The CDR3 length is 14 residues. This CDR3 reads CASSESWPETVIYF. The CDR3 DNA follows: TGTGCCAGCAGTGAGAGTTGGCCTGAGACCGTCATATATTTT.

The J gene is TRBJ2-7, the V gene TRBV5-1; 7 bases align to TRBD1. CDR3 length: 16 amino acids. V lost 0 bases to trimming and J lost 2 bases; unmatched junction nucleotides: 8. Germline CDR1 SGHRS, CDR2 YFSETQ. This CDR3 is CASSLGGGTATYEQYF. The CDR3, as DNA: TGCGCCAGCAGCTTGGGGGGTGGGACAGCAACCTACGAGCAGTACTTC. The full variable domain, with the rest looked up from reference TRBV5-1 and TRBJ2-7, is KAGVTQTPRYLIKTRGQQVTLSCSPISGHRSVSWYQQTPGQGLQFLFEYFSETQRNKGNFPGRFSGRQFSNSRSEMNVSTLELGDSALYLCASSLGGGTATYEQYFGPGTRLTVT.